A few counts support the clone carrying this T cell receptor beta chain. The antigen remains undetermined. PBMCs provided sorted CD4+ and CD8+ T cells. V trimming: 3 bases; J trimming: 14 bases; junction bases outside the gene matches: 6. The CDR3 is 13 residues long. Germline CDR1 and CDR2: SNHLY and FYNNEI. cDNA serving as the sequencing template came from extracted, reverse transcribed RNA. The data were produced by immunoSEQ multiplex PCR, yet TCRdb's version contains in-frame clones alone and is incomplete. Here the sample spans about 140,000 clones, roughly half being singletons. This entry comes from a study of CD8+ T cells in alopecia areata. Turning to the study itself: Treated patients took oral tofacitinib at 5 to 10 mg twice daily. Overall study findings and caveats: Tissue-resident alphabeta T cells belonging to normal skin likewise get sequenced within scalp specimens.

The receptor was isolated from a human donor with alopecia areata. The sample consisted of CD4+ T cells sorted from blood, taken at week 0. This chain connects TRBV2 to TRBJ2-3; TRBD2 matches 12 bases. As DNA, the CDR3 is TGTGCCAGCAGTGATCTAGCGGGAGGGCCTCGGTATTTT. Amino acids: CASSDLAGGPRYF.